This T cell receptor (beta chain) was sequenced for a study of T-cell memory formation after mild COVID-19. Findings of the study overall: Some clones that responded turned up in pre-infection memory, which suggests that cross-reactive memory joined in.

Barcoded TCR alpha and TCR beta cDNA libraries with UMIs came from 5'RACE using constant-segment primers. MiXCR, run by TCRdb on the 5' RACE reads, gives a single entry per CDR3 protein. The sample has 500,000 to 550,000 distinct CDR3 sequences, roughly 22% seen once; the top ten hold around 12%. Between the trimmed V and J ends, which lost 0 bases and 3 bases, there was a span of 9 bases. Germline lookup yields CDR1 LGHDT and CDR2 YNNKEL (reference sequence). The CDR3 runs 14 residues. The table lists this clonotype with many counts. Its antigen remains unidentified. The sample consisted of PBMCs or a T cell subset sorted from them (not recorded which). This chain connects TRBV3-1 to TRBJ2-7; no clear D gene. This TCR came from an adult woman who had mild COVID-19 (a few samples of this study predate the infection). Cell type and time point are not known. CDR3 bases: TGTGCCAGCAGCCAAGATTCGGCCAACTACGAGCAGTACTTC. Translated: CASSQDSANYEQYF.